A few counts support the clone carrying this T cell receptor beta chain. CDR1 and CDR2 from the germline V gene are SGHTA and FQGNSA. V was shortened by 1 base and J by 9 bases, with 16 bases between the two germline ends. CDR3 length equals 15 residues. This entry belongs to a study of beta chain features in type 1 diabetes. TCRB transcripts that were expressed got sequenced, as all of the isolated RNA had been reverse transcribed. Only in-frame clones appear in the TCRdb table, and some are missing; sequencing was by immunoSEQ multiplex PCR. Of 400,000 to 550,000 clones in the sample, approximately 10% are singletons; the top ten hold about 0.042%.

This TCR came from a woman aged 18-29 years in good health. The chain combines TRBV7-2 with TRBJ2-1; perhaps TRBD1 as D (5 bases). The sample consisted of naive CD4+ T cells from blood. For the CDR3, the DNA is TGTGCCAGCAGCTTAGACCAGGGTTTAATGGGTGAGCAGTTCTTC. Translated: CASSLDQGLMGEQFF.